The rows below give T cell receptor beta chains drawn from one sample of a study of blood T cell repertoires in COVID-19. The assay was immunoSEQ multiplex PCR, and TCRdb's table has in-frame clones only and misses some. The sample lists a few hundred thousand clones, approximately 86% seen once, with around 10% in the top ten. Sequenced input: peripheral blood. The source of these receptors is a man aged 35-49 years who had recovered from COVID-19. Both conserved end residues are part of each CDR3. A D gene is named only where the DNA matches it firmly. Some rows have no size entry. The others give once, few or many, or a class for an expanded clone.

TRBV9	TRBD2	TRBJ2-1	once	TGTGCCAGCAGCCCCCCGGCGGGGGGGAATGAGCAGTTCTTC	CASSPPAGGNEQFF
TRBV6-2/TRBV6-3	TRBD2	TRBJ2-1	NA	TGTGCCAGCAGTCCAAGCGGGAGAATAAATGAGCAGTTCTTC	CASSPSGRINEQFF
TRBV5-6	TRBD1	TRBJ2-7	NA	TGTGCCAGCAGGGGATGGACAGGCCTAACCTACGAGCAGTACTTC	CASRGWTGLTYEQYF
TRBV5-1	TRBD1	TRBJ1-4	NA	TGCGCCAGCAGCTTGTCCCCGGGACAGGGGCAGGGTGAAAAACTGTTTTTT	CASSLSPGQGQGEKLFF
TRBV9	TRBD2	TRBJ2-7	NA	TGTGCCAGCAGCCCCAGGGGGACTAGCGGGAGGGACGGCTACGAGCAGTACTTC	CASSPRGTSGRDGYEQYF
TRBV27	NA	TRBJ2-7	NA	TGTGCCAGCAGTTTTGGGCGCCACTACGAGCAGTACTTC	CASSFGRHYEQYF
TRBV5-1	TRBD1	TRBJ1-1	NA	TGCGCCAGCAGCTCAGCGACAGGGGCGTTGAACACTGAAGCTTTCTTT	CASSSATGALNTEAFF
TRBV7-3	NA	TRBJ2-1	NA	TGTGCCAGCAGCCCAGTCTTGGGGCACAATGAGCAGTTCTTC	CASSPVLGHNEQFF
TRBV5-1	TRBD2	TRBJ2-2	NA	TGCGCCAGCAGCTTGGGTGGCGGGAGCGGTACCGGGGAGCTGTTTTTT	CASSLGGGSGTGELFF
TRBV6-5	NA	TRBJ2-7	once	TGTGCCAGCAGCCAAGGAGACGAGCAGTACTTC	CASSQGDEQYF
TRBV15	TRBD1	TRBJ2-5	NA	TGTGCCACCAGCAGAGTTCCTTGGCGGGACAGGGGAGAAGAGACCCAGTACTTC	CATSRVPWRDRGEETQYF